The clone carrying this T cell receptor beta chain came up many times. Between the trimmed V and J ends, which lost 5 bases and 4 bases, there was a span of 10 bases. The V gene's germline CDR1 is SGHTA and CDR2 FQGTGA. This CDR3 region has 13 residues. TCRdb processed the RT-PCR reads anew with MiXCR; each CDR3 protein has one entry. The sample contains 550,000 to 750,000 distinct CDR3 sequences, approximately 15% of which appear only once. The sequencing input was memory CD4+ T cells from blood. The J gene is TRBJ2-3, the V gene TRBV7-3; D remains ambiguous. The receptor was derived from a female donor in good health, serving as a healthy control. CDR3 loop: CASSDVGPDTQYF. CDR3 in DNA: TGTGCCAGCAGCGACGTTGGGCCAGATACGCAGTATTTT.